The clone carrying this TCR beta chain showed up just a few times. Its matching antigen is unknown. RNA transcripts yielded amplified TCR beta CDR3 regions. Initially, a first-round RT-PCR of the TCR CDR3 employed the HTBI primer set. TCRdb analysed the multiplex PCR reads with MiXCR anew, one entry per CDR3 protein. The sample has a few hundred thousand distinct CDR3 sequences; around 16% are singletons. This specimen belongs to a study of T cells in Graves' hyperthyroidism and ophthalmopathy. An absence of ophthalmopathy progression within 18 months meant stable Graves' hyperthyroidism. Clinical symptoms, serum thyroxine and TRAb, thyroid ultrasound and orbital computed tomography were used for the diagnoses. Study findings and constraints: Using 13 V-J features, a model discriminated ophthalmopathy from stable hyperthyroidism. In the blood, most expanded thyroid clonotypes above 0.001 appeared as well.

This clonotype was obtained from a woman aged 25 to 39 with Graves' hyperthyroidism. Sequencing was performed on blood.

CDR3 sequence (DNA): TGTGCCAGTAGTCTAACGAAACTAGCGGGACGTGATGAGCAGTTCTTC. As protein: CASSLTKLAGRDEQFF. The genes are TRBV19 and TRBJ2-1, with TRBD2 identical over 10 bases. Per the germline V gene, CDR1 is LNHDA and CDR2 is SQIVND (reference sequence). The CDR3 extends over 16 amino acids. V trimming: 5 bases; J trimming: 8 bases; junction bases outside the gene matches: 12.